This TCR beta chain stems from a study of T cells after yellow fever vaccination. Germline V gene sequence: CDR1 MDHEN, CDR2 SYDVKM. Trimming stripped 11 bases from V and 3 bases from J, with 16 bases between. The CDR3 covers 13 residues. TCR cDNA was made by 5'RACE template switching, adding a universal primer site and UMIs. TCRdb re-called the 5' RACE reads through MiXCR, storing one row per CDR3 protein. The sample has some 600,000 distinct CDR3 sequences, about a sixth seen once. The TCR sequence derives from a man aged 18 to 30 who received the YFV17D yellow fever vaccine. The sample consisted of PBMCs, taken 5 days after the first yellow fever vaccination. The chain employs TRBV28 and TRBJ1-2; no definite D call. The chain's CDR3 is CAVQTTEYYGYTF. CDR3 nucleotides: TGTGCCGTTCAGACGACGGAGTACTATGGCTACACCTTC.